This T cell receptor beta chain was captured in a study of patients and donors after allogeneic stem cell transplantation (dated by TCRdb to 2020 to 2022). The library relied on RT-PCR. Sequencing instrument: NextSeq 550. Using fastp trimming at Q25 and MiXCR clonotype assembly, TCRdb reanalyzed the public sequencing data and kept in-frame beta chains. Rows with one shared CDR3 protein collapse into an entry with the most common genes and DNA. The sample table contains some 960,000 distinct CDR3 sequences; only one count was recorded for roughly 18% of them. Approximately 5.9% of the sample belongs to the ten largest clones. V is clipped by 6 bases and J by 2 bases, and the sequence between their germline boundaries is 11 bases long. The cysteine opens and the phenylalanine closes a CDR3 of 13 amino acids. Just CDR3 DNA is preserved here, 39 bases in frame from base 1. The germline V gene encodes CDR1 MNHNS and CDR2 SASEGT.

As concerns this clonotype: The target of this receptor is not known. No per-base quality is available; no much larger clone lies one base away.

Sequencing was carried out using blood, either unsorted or a sorted T cell fraction (not recorded which). The sequence came from a human donor who was either an allogeneic HSCT recipient or a stem cell or donor lymphocyte infusion donor (not recorded which). It is not recorded whose cells these are; they may come from a transplant donor. The V gene is TRBV6-1 and the J gene is TRBJ2-7, with the identity of the D gene unclear. The DNA sequence reads TGTGCCAGCAGAAGGCAGACCACCTACGAGCAGTACTTC. It encodes CASRRQTTYEQYF.